Each of the 31 T cell receptor beta chains below was sequenced from the same sample in a study of blood T cell repertoires in COVID-19. Using immunoSEQ multiplex PCR, the repertoire was profiled, and TCRdb retains in-frame clones only, with some absent. This table holds about 160,000 clones, approximately 85% found once. The material sequenced was peripheral blood. All receptors derive from an elderly man with COVID-19, enrolled during active disease.

The chain joins TRBV5-1 to TRBJ1-2; TRBD1 agrees at 8 bases. After removal of 1 base from V and 8 bases from J, the junction contained 7 bases not matched to a gene. The CDR3 totals 14 residues. Germline V gene lookup returns CDR1 SGHRS and CDR2 YFSETQ. This CDR3 is CASSLNGQGQGYTF. In DNA, the CDR3 is TGCGCCAGCAGCTTGAACGGACAGGGCCAAGGCTACACCTTC.

CDR3 sequence (DNA): TGCGCCAGCAGCTTGCAACGGGGCTCTGGAAACACCATATATTTT. Its protein is CASSLQRGSGNTIYF. The chain has TRBV5-1 and TRBJ1-3; D ambiguous. Per the germline V gene, CDR1 is SGHRS and CDR2 is YFSETQ. V was trimmed by 1 base and J by 0 bases, leaving 8 bases between them. This CDR3 contains 15 residues.

The chain combines TRBV12-3 or TRBV12-4 with TRBJ2-1, with TRBD1 matching over 7 bases. V was clipped by 6 bases and J by 8 bases; unmatched bases: 4. This CDR3 has 12 amino acids. Here the CDR3 reads CASSRQGYEQFF. The CDR3 nucleotides read TGTGCCAGCAGCCGACAGGGCTATGAGCAGTTCTTC.

The gene calls are TRBV6-5 and TRBJ2-7; weak D call: TRBD1 (7 bases). Trimming stripped 1 base from V and 3 bases from J, with 13 bases between. The CDR3 runs to 15 residues. In germline, CDR1 is MNHEY, CDR2 SVGAGI. This chain's CDR3 is CASSYYQGGFYEQYF. The CDR3 region has the DNA TGTGCCAGCAGTTACTACCAGGGGGGCTTCTACGAGCAGTACTTC.

V gene TRBV3-1 (or the pseudogene TRBV3-2) combines with J gene TRBJ1-1, with TRBD1 matching 7 bases. The trim removed 1 base at V and 10 bases at J, leaving 3 bases unmatched. Germline V lookup: CDR1 LGHDT, CDR2 YNNKEL (reference sequence). This CDR3 spans 12 amino acids. The CDR3 region is CASSQVQGGAFF. The CDR3 DNA reads as TGTGCCAGCAGCCAAGTTCAGGGGGGAGCTTTCTTT.

The rearrangement joins TRBV3-1 (or the pseudogene TRBV3-2) to TRBJ2-7, with D possibly matching TRBD1 (6 bases). Per germline, CDR1 LGHDT and CDR2 YNNKEL (reference sequence). V lost 5 bases, J lost 3 bases, and 14 bases lay in between. There are 14 residues in the CDR3. The CDR3 sequence is CASSTTGGFYEQYF. The CDR3 DNA follows: TGTGCCAGCAGCACGACTGGGGGCTTCTACGAGCAGTACTTC.

This clone was picked up one time. The chain employs TRBV6-2 or TRBV6-3 and TRBJ2-5; 9 bases line up with TRBD2. Germline trimming cut 2 bases from V and 0 bases from J; bases unmatched to any gene: 4. There are 16 residues in the CDR3. Germline-derived CDR1 and CDR2 are MNHEY and SVGEGT. The CDR3 region is CASSYRASGDQETQYF. The DNA of the CDR3 is TGTGCCAGCAGTTACCGGGCTAGCGGGGACCAAGAGACCCAGTACTTC.

Turning to this clone: At one of its ends the junction is not consistent with the germline gene, which may arise from a read error. The chain carries TRBV2 and TRBJ1-1; D perhaps matches TRBD1 (6 bases). CDR3 length: 13 amino acids. Germline CDR1 is SNHLY and CDR2 is FYNNEI. In nucleotides, the CDR3 is TGTGCCAGCAGGCCCGAGTGGCAGGGGTCGATTCAATTT. The encoded protein is CASRPEWQGSIQF.

The V and J genes are TRBV3-1 (or the pseudogene TRBV3-2) and TRBJ2-7; D perhaps matches TRBD2 (6 bases). Germline V CDR1 and CDR2: LGHDT, YNNKEL (reference sequence). The ends were cut back, 8 bases at V and 4 bases at J, with 15 bases in the middle. CDR3 length: 13 residues. The CDR3 is CASVPGDGYEQYF. Here the CDR3 DNA reads TGTGCCAGCGTACCGGGAGACGGATACGAGCAGTACTTC.

The genes are TRBV27 and TRBJ2-7, with 8 bases identical to TRBD1. V lost 3 bases and J lost 1; bases outside the gene matches: 8. The germline CDR1 and CDR2 sequences are MNHEY and SMNVEV (reference sequence). The CDR3 loop spans 16 amino acids. Written as DNA, the CDR3 is TGTGCCAGCAGTTTCAGGGGGCTCAACATGTCCTACGAGCAGTACTTC. This translates into CASSFRGLNMSYEQYF.

The chain has TRBV7-2 and TRBJ2-1, with D possibly matching TRBD2 (5 bases). This CDR3 contains 13 residues. Trimming stripped 4 bases from V and 7 bases from J, with 11 bases between. Germline V lookup: CDR1 SGHTA, CDR2 FQGNSA. CDR3 bases: TGTGCCAGCAGCTACCTCCGGACTAATGAGCAGTTCTTC. Translation gives CASSYLRTNEQFF.

V gene TRBV9 combines with J gene TRBJ1-4; tentatively, D is TRBD1 (5 bases). The CDR3 is 15 amino acids. Trimming shortened V by 3 bases and J by 3 bases, and 12 bases separated the two germline ends. CDR1 SGDLS and CDR2 YYNGEE come from the germline V gene. The CDR3 loop reads CASSATGQANEKLFF. In DNA, the CDR3 is TGTGCCAGCAGCGCTACAGGTCAAGCTAATGAAAAACTGTTTTTT. Filled out from reference TRBV9 and TRBJ1-4, the complete variable domain reads DSGVTQTPKHLITATGQRVTLRCSPRSGDLSVYWYQQSLDQGLQFLIQYYNGEERAKGNILERFSAQQFPDLHSELNLSSLELGDSALYFCASSATGQANEKLFFGSGTQLSVL.

Concerning this clone: A read error likely explains this, since a far larger clone differs by one base. The chain has TRBV7-9 and TRBJ1-6; D ambiguous. This CDR3 contains 12 residues. Germline assignment: CDR1 SEHNR and CDR2 FQNEAQ (reference sequence). The V end was cut by 3 bases, the J end by 7 bases, with 4 bases between. The CDR3 sequence is CASSFENSPLHF. CDR3 in DNA: TGTGCCAGCAGCTTTGAGAATTCACCCCTCCACTTT.

CDR3 sequence reads: CASSSTGTEAFF. CDR3 DNA: TGCGCCAGCAGCTCCACAGGGACTGAAGCTTTCTTT. This rearrangement joins TRBV5-1 to TRBJ1-1, with D perhaps TRBD1 (6 bases). Germline V gene data show CDR1 as SGHRS and CDR2 as YFSETQ. The CDR3 is 12 residues long. V was pared by 3 bases and J by 5 bases, with 8 bases between.

The chain links TRBV6-5 to TRBJ2-5; weak D call: TRBD1 (6 bases). CDR1 is MNHEY and CDR2 is SVGAGI in the germline V gene. This CDR3 has 14 amino acids. V was shortened by 8 bases and J by 2 bases, with 15 bases between the two germline ends. Written as DNA, the CDR3 is TGTGCCAGCGGCCGGGACACTTATCAAGAGACCCAGTACTTC. Protein sequence: CASGRDTYQETQYF.

CDR3 sequence: CASSREAGVTVEAFF. The CDR3 DNA reads as TGTGCCAGCTCACGCGAGGCAGGGGTAACGGTTGAAGCTTTCTTT. The V call is TRBV18, the J call TRBJ1-1, with D possibly matching TRBD1 (6 bases). CDR3 size: 15 residues. The V end lost 4 bases, the J end lost 7 bases, and 19 bases lay between the germline ends. Looked up from germline, CDR1 is KGHSH and CDR2 is LQKENI.

The J gene is TRBJ2-7, the V gene TRBV5-1; 9 nucleotides line up with TRBD1. The CDR3 runs to 15 residues. The junction had 3 bases not matched to a gene; V was cut back by 2 bases and J by 0 bases. Germline V CDR1 and CDR2: SGHRS, YFSETQ. Here the CDR3 reads CASSLGTGRSYEQYF. DNA for the CDR3: TGCGCCAGCAGCTTAGGGACAGGGCGCTCCTACGAGCAGTACTTC. Variable domain in full (rest from reference TRBV5-1 and TRBJ2-7): KAGVTQTPRYLIKTRGQQVTLSCSPISGHRSVSWYQQTPGQGLQFLFEYFSETQRNKGNFPGRFSGRQFSNSRSEMNVSTLELGDSALYLCASSLGTGRSYEQYFGPGTRLTVT.

The rearrangement links TRBV2 to TRBJ1-1, with 9 bases fitting TRBD1. CDR3 length equals 18 residues. Germline CDR1 SNHLY, CDR2 FYNNEI. The V and J ends lost 10 bases and 0 bases, in that order; junction bases with no gene match: 18. CDR3 coding DNA: TGTGCCACCTCCGGGACAGGGAAAAACCGGACCATGAACACTGAAGCTTTCTTT. It codes for CATSGTGKNRTMNTEAFF.

As DNA, the CDR3 is TGTGCCAGCACACTAGCGGGGGCCTCCTACGAGCAGTACTTC. This gives the protein CASTLAGASYEQYF. This chain uses TRBV2 with TRBJ2-7; 11 positions match TRBD2. The germline V gene encodes CDR1 SNHLY and CDR2 FYNNEI. Germline trimming cut 7 bases from V and 0 bases from J; bases unmatched to any gene: 2. CDR3 length: 14 residues.

J is TRBJ1-1 and V is TRBV9; D perhaps matches TRBD1 (6 bases). There are 15 residues in the CDR3. The germline V gene has CDR1 SGDLS and CDR2 YYNGEE. Trimming shortened V by 4 bases and J by 5 bases, and 18 bases separated the two germline ends. The CDR3 protein is CASSSRIGGGTEAFF. CDR3 DNA: TGTGCCAGCAGCTCCCGAATAGGGGGGGGGACTGAAGCTTTCTTT.

This CDR3 is CASSRLSGYSGANVLTF. The CDR3 DNA follows: TGTGCCAGCAGCAGGCTTTCAGGTTACTCTGGGGCCAACGTCCTGACTTTC. This chain connects TRBV21-1 to TRBJ2-6; the table's D gene call, TRBD1, was not cross checked with the DNA. TRBV21-1 is marked as a pseudogene. This CDR3 region has 17 residues.

The gene calls are TRBV28 and TRBJ1-3; 8 bases agree with TRBD1. V was pared by 4 bases and J by 2 bases, with 10 bases of the junction left unmatched. This CDR3 has 17 residues. Germline assignment: CDR1 MDHEN and CDR2 SYDVKM. The CDR3 region has the DNA TGTGCCAGCAGTTCCCAGGGAGACAGGGGCGCTGGAAACACCATATATTTT. It is translated as CASSSQGDRGAGNTIYF.

This clone was counted only a few times. The J gene is TRBJ2-5, the V gene TRBV6-2 or TRBV6-3; D gene uncertain. Between the trimmed V and J ends, which lost 2 bases and 4 bases, there was a span of 8 bases. This CDR3 region has 13 residues. Germline V CDR1 and CDR2: MNHEY, SVGEGT. The CDR3 loop reads CASSYRRIETQYF. Here the CDR3 DNA reads TGTGCCAGCAGTTACCGGCGGATAGAGACCCAGTACTTC.

In its sample, this clone was seen a few times. The chain uses TRBV7-9 and TRBJ1-6, with TRBD1 as a possible D gene (5 bases). Germline lookup yields CDR1 SEHNR and CDR2 FQNEAQ (reference sequence). The CDR3 is 16 amino acids. The V end lost 1 base, the J end lost 5 bases, and 12 bases lay between the germline ends. In DNA, the CDR3 is TGTGCCAGCAGCTTAGGGGCAGGGTTGGATAATTCACCCCTCCACTTT. The encoded protein is CASSLGAGLDNSPLHF.

The chain carries TRBV10-3 and TRBJ2-7; TRBD2 matches at 14 bases. The germline gives CDR1 ENHRY, CDR2 SYGVKD. This CDR3 comprises 14 residues. With V trimmed by 11 bases and J by 6 bases, 9 bases remained unmatched. The CDR3 sequence: CASAGTSGGVEQYF. The CDR3 coding sequence is TGTGCCTCCGCCGGGACTAGCGGGGGTGTCGAGCAGTACTTC.

In this sample, this clone turned up a few times. The gene calls are TRBV4-3 and TRBJ1-1; no definite D call. V was shortened by 1 base and J by 8 bases, with 11 bases between the two germline ends. This CDR3 has 13 amino acids. CDR1 and CDR2 (germline): LGHNA, YSLEER. This CDR3 reads CASSQGAGSEAFF. The DNA for the CDR3 is TGCGCCAGCAGCCAAGGTGCGGGTTCCGAAGCTTTCTTT.

This clone was seen only once. V is TRBV3-1 (or the pseudogene TRBV3-2) and J is TRBJ1-2; 10 nucleotides agree with TRBD1. The CDR3 covers 14 residues. Per germline, CDR1 LGHDT and CDR2 YNNKEL (reference sequence). The J segment lost 4 bases and the V segment lost 4 bases, leaving 3 bases of the junction unmatched. The CDR3 reads CASSLGQGSYGYTF. Here the CDR3 DNA reads TGTGCCAGCAGCCTGGGACAGGGGAGCTATGGCTACACCTTC.

The chain uses TRBV5-1 and TRBJ1-1; unclear D gene. CDR3 length: 14 residues. Trimming pared 0 bases from V and 0 bases from J, leaving 6 bases between. CDR1 is SGHRS and CDR2 is YFSETQ in the germline V gene. The CDR3 sequence is CASSLEPVNTEAFF. CDR3 coding DNA: TGCGCCAGCAGCTTGGAACCGGTGAACACTGAAGCTTTCTTT.

V usage is TRBV18 and J usage is TRBJ2-1; TRBD1 matches at 7 bases. The CDR3 consists of 15 residues. J lost 2 bases, V lost 0 bases, and 1 base had no gene match. Germline V gives CDR1 KGHSH, CDR2 LQKENI. As DNA, the CDR3 is TGTGCCAGCTCACCACCCGGGACAGCCTACAATGAGCAGTTCTTC. It encodes CASSPPGTAYNEQFF.

This clone has a single count. This chain joins TRBV12-5 and TRBJ1-5; D is perhaps TRBD1 (6 bases). The length of the CDR3 is 17 residues. Germline V gene data show CDR1 as LGHNT and CDR2 as FRNRAP. The V end was cut by 3 bases, the J end by 0 bases, with 15 bases between. CDR3 DNA sequence: TGTGCTAGTGGTTTCGCCTACAGGGCAGATAGCAATCAGCCCCAGCATTTT. Protein: CASGFAYRADSNQPQHF.

V and J are TRBV9 and TRBJ1-2, with D possibly being TRBD1 (5 bases). V was trimmed by 0 bases and J by 9 bases, leaving 15 bases between them. This CDR3 has 14 amino acids. Germline V gene sequence: CDR1 SGDLS, CDR2 YYNGEE. The CDR3 DNA reads as TGTGCCAGCAGCGTAGATAACAGGCCCCGCAGCTACACCTTC. Its translation: CASSVDNRPRSYTF.